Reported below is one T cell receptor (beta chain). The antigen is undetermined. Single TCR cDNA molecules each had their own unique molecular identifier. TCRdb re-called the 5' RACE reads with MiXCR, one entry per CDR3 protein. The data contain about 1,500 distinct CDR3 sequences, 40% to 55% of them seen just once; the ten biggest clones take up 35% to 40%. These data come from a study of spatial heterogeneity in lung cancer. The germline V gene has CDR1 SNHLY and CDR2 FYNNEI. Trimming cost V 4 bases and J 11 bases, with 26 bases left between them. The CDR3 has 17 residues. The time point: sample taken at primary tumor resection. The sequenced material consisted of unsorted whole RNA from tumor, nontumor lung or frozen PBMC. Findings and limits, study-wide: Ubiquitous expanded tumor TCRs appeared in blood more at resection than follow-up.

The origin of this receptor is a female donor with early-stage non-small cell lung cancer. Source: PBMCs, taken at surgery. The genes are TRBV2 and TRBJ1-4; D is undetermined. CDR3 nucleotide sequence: TGTGCCAGCAGTGTCTCCGAAGTAGGCAGGTCAGTGAAGAAACTGTTTTTT. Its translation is CASSVSEVGRSVKKLFF.